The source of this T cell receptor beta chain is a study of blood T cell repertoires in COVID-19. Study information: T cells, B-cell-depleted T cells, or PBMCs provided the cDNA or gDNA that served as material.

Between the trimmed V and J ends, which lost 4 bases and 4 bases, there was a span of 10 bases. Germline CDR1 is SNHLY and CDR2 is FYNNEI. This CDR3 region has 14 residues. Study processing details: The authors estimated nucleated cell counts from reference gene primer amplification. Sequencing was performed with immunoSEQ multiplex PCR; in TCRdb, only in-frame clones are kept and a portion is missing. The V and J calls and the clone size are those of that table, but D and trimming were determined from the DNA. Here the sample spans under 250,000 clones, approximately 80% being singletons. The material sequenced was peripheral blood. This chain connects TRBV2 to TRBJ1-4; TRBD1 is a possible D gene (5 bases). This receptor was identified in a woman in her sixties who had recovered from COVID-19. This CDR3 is CASSVHQGNEKLFF. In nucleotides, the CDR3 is TGTGCCAGCAGTGTCCACCAGGGTAATGAAAAACTGTTTTTT.